This is a list of T cell receptor beta chains from one sample in a study of cytomegalovirus exposure and HLA in healthy donors. Profiling relied on immunoSEQ multiplex PCR, and the TCRdb table lists in-frame clones only, not all of them. Among about 200,000 clones listed, more than 65% were seen once. Sequencing was performed on PBMCs. These receptors were obtained from a woman younger than 45 in good health and CMV-seropositive. CDR3s include the opening cysteine and the closing phenylalanine or tryptophan. The D gene is left open where the match is weak. Only some rows state a clone size, as once, few, many or a class for expanded clones.

d_call clone_size j_call v_call cdr3_nt cdr3_aa
NA few TRBJ2-1 TRBV12-5 TGTGCTAGTGCAGCGTACTCCTACAATGAGCAGTTCTTC CASAAYSYNEQFF
NA NA TRBJ1-5 TRBV18 TGTGCCAGCTCACCAATTCGGACAGAGTGGAATAGCAATCAGCCCCAGCATTTT CASSPIRTEWNSNQPQHF
TRBD2 NA TRBJ2-4 TRBV7-9 TGTGCCAGCAGCCCCCGCGGGGGGTCCGGAAACATTCAGTACTTC CASSPRGGSGNIQYF
TRBD1 NA TRBJ2-7 TRBV6-5 TGTGCCAGCAGTTACGCCGGGACAGGGGCCTACGAGCAGTACTTC CASSYAGTGAYEQYF
TRBD2 NA TRBJ2-1 TRBV5-1 TGCGCCAGCAGCTTGGAAGCGGGATTTAATGAGCAGTTCTTC CASSLEAGFNEQFF
NA NA TRBJ2-3 TRBV15 TGTGCCACCAGCAGAGTGGGGTTAGGGGGAGATACGCAGTATTTT CATSRVGLGGDTQYF
TRBD1 NA TRBJ2-5 TRBV27 TGTGCCAGCAGTTGGACAGGGGGGTACCAAGAGACCCAGTACTTC CASSWTGGYQETQYF
TRBD1 NA TRBJ1-2 TRBV11-2 TGTGCCAGCAGCTTAGTGGGGACAGGACGATACTATGGCTACACCTTC CASSLVGTGRYYGYTF
TRBD1 few TRBJ1-5 TRBV6-5 TGTGCCAGCAGTACTACGACAGGGTCCAATCAGCCCCAGCATTTT CASSTTTGSNQPQHF
NA few TRBJ1-3 TRBV6-5 TGTGCCAGCAGCCGGGGCTCTGGAAACACCATATATTTT CASSRGSGNTIYF
TRBD2 NA TRBJ2-1 TRBV6-6 TGTGCCAGCAGTTACATAGCGGGGGGGTCCTACAATGAGCAGTTCTTC CASSYIAGGSYNEQFF
TRBD2 NA TRBJ2-1 TRBV19 TGTGCCAGTAGTGCCCCAGGCGGGAGGGCCGGTGAGCAGTTCTTC CASSAPGGRAGEQFF
NA NA TRBJ1-1 TRBV7-9 TGTGCCAGCAGCTTAAACAGGATGAACACTGAAGCTTTCTTT CASSLNRMNTEAFF
NA once TRBJ2-3 TRBV7-2 TGTGCCAGCAGCTTATCTTCGGATACGCAGTATTTT CASSLSSDTQYF
NA NA TRBJ1-1 TRBV7-8 TGTGCCAGCAACCAGGGCAGGGGCACTGAAGCTTTCTTT CASNQGRGTEAFF
NA NA TRBJ2-1 TRBV6-1 TGTGCCAGCGGGGAGAGTAGGGATGAGCAGTTCTTC CASGESRDEQFF
TRBD1 NA TRBJ2-2 TRBV7-2 TGTGCCAGCAGTTGGGACAGGTTGAGGACCGGGGAGCTGTTTTTT CASSWDRLRTGELFF
NA NA TRBJ2-7 TRBV28 TGTGCCAGCAGTGCGTCCCACTACGAGCAGTACTTC CASSASHYEQYF
NA NA TRBJ1-5 TRBV25-1 TGTGCCAGCAGTGGAAGTGGGGGGGAAGGTCAGCCCCAGCATTTT CASSGSGGEGQPQHF
TRBD2 NA TRBJ2-1 TRBV6-5 TGTGCCAGCAGTAGGTTTCTAGCGGGTGAGGGGGAGCAGTTCTTC CASSRFLAGEGEQFF
TRBD1 NA TRBJ2-5 TRBV30 TGTGCCTGGAGGGGACAGTTCCAAGAGACCCAGTACTTC CAWRGQFQETQYF
NA NA TRBJ1-5 TRBV6-1 TGTGCCGGAAATGAGGACTCAAATCAGCCCCAGCATTTT CAGNEDSNQPQHF
NA NA TRBJ1-5 TRBV18 TGTGCCAGCTCACAAGGGACTAATAGCAATCAGCCCCAGCATTTT CASSQGTNSNQPQHF
TRBD2 NA TRBJ2-3 TRBV5-1 TGCGCCAGCAGCCCACAGACTAGCGGGAGCGCAGATACGCAGTATTTT CASSPQTSGSADTQYF
NA NA TRBJ1-2 TRBV15 TGTGCCACCAGCCGTCGTCCAAGGGACACAGGCAATGGCTACACCTTC CATSRRPRDTGNGYTF
NA NA TRBJ1-3 TRBV28 TGTGCCAGCAGTTTACGGGGGGCAGGAGCAGGAAACACCATATATTTT CASSLRGAGAGNTIYF
NA once TRBJ1-1 TRBV28 TGTGCCAGCAGGCTAAACACTGAAGCTTTCTTT CASRLNTEAFF
NA NA TRBJ2-2 TRBV27 TGTGCCAGCAGTACGGCCGGGACACCTCCCGGGGAGCTGTTTTTT CASSTAGTPPGELFF
TRBD2 few TRBJ2-1 TRBV6-5 TGTGCCAGCAGTTACTCGGGCGGGAGGGCCGATAGTGGGCAGTTCTTC CASSYSGGRADSGQFF
TRBD2 NA TRBJ2-2 TRBV6-5 TGTGCCAGCAGCCCCCTAGCGGGGAGGACCGGGGAGCTGTTTTTT CASSPLAGRTGELFF
TRBD1 NA TRBJ1-2 TRBV5-6 TGTGCCAGCAGACCGACAGGGGGGAACTATGGCTACACCTTC CASRPTGGNYGYTF
NA NA TRBJ2-3 TRBV19 TGTGCCAGTAGATCCCGGGGGAGCACAGATACGCAGTATTTT CASRSRGSTDTQYF